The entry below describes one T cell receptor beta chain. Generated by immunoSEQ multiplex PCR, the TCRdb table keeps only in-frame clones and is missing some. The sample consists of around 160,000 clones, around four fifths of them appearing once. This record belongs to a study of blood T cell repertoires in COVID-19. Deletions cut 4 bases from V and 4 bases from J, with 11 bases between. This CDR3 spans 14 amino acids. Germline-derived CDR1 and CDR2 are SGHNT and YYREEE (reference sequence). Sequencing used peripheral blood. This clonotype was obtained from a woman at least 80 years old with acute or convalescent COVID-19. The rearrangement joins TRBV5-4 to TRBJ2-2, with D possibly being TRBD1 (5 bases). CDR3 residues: CASSRTLSTGELFF. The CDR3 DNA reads TGTGCCAGCAGCCGGACACTCTCCACCGGGGAGCTGTTTTTT. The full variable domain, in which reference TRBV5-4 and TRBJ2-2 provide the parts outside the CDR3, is ETGVTQSPTHLIKTRGQQVTLRCSSQSGHNTVSWYQQALGQGPQFIFQYYREEENGRGNFPPRFSGLQFPNYSSELNVNALELDDSALYLCASSRTLSTGELFFGEGSRLTVL.